The sequence of this T cell receptor beta chain was determined in a study of early T cells in non-severe SARS-CoV-2 infection. TCRdb recomputed calls from the 5' RACE reads with MiXCR, one row per CDR3 protein. Of under 95,000 distinct CDR3 sequences in the sample, approximately 12% are singletons; the top ten hold around 4.5%. Trimming removed 2 bases at V and 14 bases at J, with 16 bases between. The CDR3 length is 14 residues. Ten or more counts support this clonotype. Sequenced sample: whole blood. The TCR sequence derives from an adult who was a healthcare worker with PCR-confirmed SARS-CoV-2 infection or an uninfected control (not recorded which). This chain connects TRBV12-3 or TRBV12-4 to TRBJ1-6, with a tentative D call TRBD1 (6 bases). CDR3 sequence: CASSLSSKRGTLHF. The CDR3 region has the DNA TGTGCCAGCAGTTTAAGCTCTAAAAGGGGGACCCTCCACTTT.